The present T cell receptor (beta chain) was sequenced within a study of siplizumab effects on memory and regulatory T cells. Study-wide results and limits: The apparent diversity of naive T cells exceeded that of memory cells, and naive T cells seemed to make a major contribution to the alloresponse. Siplizumab gave mappable alloreactive CD4+ clones an average Treg-derived fraction of roughly 72%, against around 25% in controls.

The V segment lost 0 bases and the J segment 3 bases; nucleotides outside the gene matches: 7. The CDR3 is 19 residues long. CDR1 and CDR2 from the germline V gene are LNHNV and YYDKDF (reference sequence). Comments on this clone: Its specificity is not known.

Per individual sample, some 10^5 TCR templates were assayed. Produced via immunoSEQ multiplex PCR; TCRdb's table is partial and in-frame only. The sample records about 97,000 clones, over 90% being singletons. J is TRBJ2-2 and V is TRBV15, with 13 bases that match TRBD2. Sequenced sample: non-Treg CD4+ T cells sorted from blood. This sequence was found in a human donor in good health. CDR3: CATSRELAGGPLYTGELFF. The CDR3 DNA reads as TGTGCCACCAGCAGAGAACTAGCGGGAGGGCCTCTATACACCGGGGAGCTGTTTTTT.